This T cell receptor (beta chain) is drawn from a study of neurological immune-mediated disorders. Findings and caveats of the study: HTLV-1-associated myelopathy had the most TCR clonal expansion, whereas multiple sclerosis had the least (lower than in healthy controls).

This clonotype showed up many times. What it binds is not known. Documented time point: longitudinal time-point 1 (baseline). By 5'RACE with 10-nucleotide random UMIs, the cDNA was made. Over 160 million TCR-beta sequences from 15-18 subjects were obtained in each sequencing run. TCRdb reprocessed the 5' RACE reads via MiXCR and lists one record per CDR3 protein. The profile shows about 49,000 distinct CDR3 sequences, about a tenth of them singletons. With 2 bases removed from V and 0 bases from J, the gap between germline ends came to 27 bases. There are 21 residues in the CDR3. CDR1 and CDR2 from the germline V gene are MNHEY and SVGAGI.

The TCR originated in a woman aged 35 to 49 in good health. The rearrangement joins TRBV6-5 to TRBJ2-3; D remains ambiguous. The sequenced sample consisted of PBMCs. DNA of the CDR3: TGTGCCAGCAGTTACCAGATCATTGGTCGGCCGAACCGTGGGAGCACAGATACGCAGTATTTT. Amino acid sequence: CASSYQIIGRPNRGSTDTQYF.